Each of the 20 T cell receptor beta chains below was sequenced from the same sample in a study of CD8 T cells in Susac syndrome. Random hexamers primed reverse transcription of about 0.45 to 1 ug RNA. MiXCR was run by TCRdb on the immunoSEQ multiplex PCR reads, yielding one entry per CDR3 protein. The table includes under 200,000 distinct CDR3 sequences, roughly 90% detected once. Sequenced input: CD4+ T cells from PBMCs. The receptors here all came from a human donor with Susac syndrome.

The chain joins TRBV20-1 to TRBJ2-1, with D possibly being TRBD1 (5 bases). The length of the CDR3 is 12 residues. CDR1 is DFQATT, CDR2 SNEGSKA, per germline (reference sequence). V was cut by 6 bases and J by 7 bases, with 13 bases left in between. The CDR3 protein is CSAVTGSNEQFF. CDR3 nucleotide sequence: TGCAGTGCGGTTACAGGCTCAAATGAGCAGTTCTTC.

The J gene is TRBJ1-1, the V gene TRBV29-1; no clear D gene. Germline values: CDR1 SQVTM, CDR2 ANQGSEA. The CDR3 has 13 amino acids. V lost 3 bases, J lost 1 base, and 9 bases lay in between. In DNA, the CDR3 is TGCAGCGTTGACAGGCAGCAGAACACTGAAGCTTTCTTT. Translated: CSVDRQQNTEAFF.

This clonotype was observed once. This CDR3 reads CASSEQGKGNEKLFF. The CDR3 nucleotides are TGTGCCAGCAGTGAACAGGGGAAGGGAAATGAAAAACTGTTTTTT. The chain joins TRBV2 to TRBJ1-4; tentatively, D is TRBD1 (6 bases). Trimming cost V 2 bases and J 5 bases, with 12 bases left between them. The CDR3 length is 15 residues. The germline V gene encodes CDR1 SNHLY and CDR2 FYNNEI.

This chain connects TRBV29-1 to TRBJ2-2; maybe TRBD1 (6 bases). This CDR3 contains 13 residues. Deletions cut 6 bases from V and 5 bases from J, with 13 bases between. The germline gives CDR1 SQVTM, CDR2 ANQGSEA. CDR3 sequence: CSVGQSGTGELFF. The CDR3 DNA reads as TGCAGCGTGGGACAATCAGGGACCGGGGAGCTGTTTTTT.

The chain is built from TRBV25-1 and TRBJ2-3; a possible D gene is TRBD1 (5 bases). Trimming removed 3 bases at V and 0 bases at J, with 16 bases between. The CDR3 sequence is 17 residues long. The germline CDR1 and CDR2 sequences are MGHDK and SYGVNS. The CDR3 nucleotides are TGTGCCAGCAGTGAGGCGGCAGGGCAGCTGAGCACAGATACGCAGTATTTT. Translated: CASSEAAGQLSTDTQYF.

The chain carries TRBV5-1 and TRBJ2-2, with D possibly being TRBD2 (5 bases). V shed 0 bases and J shed 7 bases, with 7 bases lying between them. There are 13 residues in the CDR3. The germline V gene has CDR1 SGHRS and CDR2 YFSETQ. CDR3 coding DNA: TGCGCCAGCAGCTTGGGTACTAGCGGGGAGCTGTTTTTT. This codes for CASSLGTSGELFF.

The chain joins TRBV12-3 or TRBV12-4 to TRBJ2-1; D might be TRBD1 (7 bases). This CDR3 region has 13 residues. Trimming took off 5 bases at V and 9 bases at J, with 14 bases between the two ends. The CDR3 region is CASSQGGGGEQFF. CDR3 DNA sequence: TGTGCCAGCAGTCAGGGGGGAGGAGGTGAGCAGTTCTTC.

The chain joins TRBV25-1 to TRBJ1-4, with 11 bases aligning to TRBD1. This CDR3 region has 13 residues. J gave up 8 bases and V 6 bases, and 2 bases lay outside the gene matches. The germline CDR1 and CDR2 sequences are MGHDK and SYGVNS. The CDR3 reads CASRGQGAEKLFF. The CDR3 region has the DNA TGTGCCAGCAGAGGACAGGGGGCGGAAAAACTGTTTTTT.

The chain carries TRBV13 and TRBJ2-3; D gene uncertain. Germline V gene lookup returns CDR1 PRHDT and CDR2 FYEKMQ (reference sequence). The CDR3 totals 15 residues. Trimming took off 2 bases at V and 2 bases at J, with 11 bases between the two ends. CDR3 in DNA: TGTGCCAGCAGCTTAAAGAGGACCACCACAGATACGCAGTATTTT. It encodes CASSLKRTTTDTQYF.

The chain links TRBV19 to TRBJ1-2; tentative D call: TRBD1 (5 bases). Germline assignment: CDR1 LNHDA and CDR2 SQIVND (reference sequence). Trimming stripped 5 bases from V and 6 bases from J, with 22 bases between. This CDR3 has 16 residues. CDR3 coding DNA: TGTGCCAGTAGTCCTGGGCCAGGGTTGACGTGGAATGGCTACACCTTC. Its translation: CASSPGPGLTWNGYTF.

The V call is TRBV5-4, the J call TRBJ2-3; 8 bases align to TRBD1. CDR1 and CDR2 from the germline V gene are SGHNT and YYREEE (reference sequence). V was clipped by 5 bases and J by 3 bases; unmatched bases: 8. The CDR3 has 15 residues. The CDR3 region is CASSSGTGATDTQYF. The CDR3 DNA is TGTGCCAGCAGTTCCGGGACAGGAGCAACAGATACGCAGTATTTT. Supplemented by reference TRBV5-4 and TRBJ2-3, the full variable domain reads ETGVTQSPTHLIKTRGQQVTLRCSSQSGHNTVSWYQQALGQGPQFIFQYYREEENGRGNFPPRFSGLQFPNYSSELNVNALELDDSALYLCASSSGTGATDTQYFGPGTRLTVL.

This sequence joins TRBV29-1 and TRBJ2-7, with TRBD2 identical over 7 bases. Germline trimming cut 4 bases from V and 0 bases from J; bases unmatched to any gene: 0. The CDR3 loop spans 12 amino acids. CDR1 and CDR2 from the germline V gene are SQVTM and ANQGSEA. In nucleotides, the CDR3 is TGCAGCGTTGGGGGGGGCTCCTACGAGCAGTACTTC. It codes for CSVGGGSYEQYF.

J is TRBJ2-5 and V is TRBV2; no clear D. V dropped 7 bases and J dropped 0 bases, with 15 bases sitting between them. Germline V gives CDR1 SNHLY, CDR2 FYNNEI. The length of the CDR3 is 15 residues. The CDR3 DNA follows: TGTGCCAGCACCACCGAAGGGTCAAACCAAGAGACCCAGTACTTC. It translates to CASTTEGSNQETQYF.

The V and J genes are TRBV28 and TRBJ2-5, with 7 positions matching TRBD1. The CDR3 spans 19 residues. With V trimmed by 8 bases and J by 3 bases, 24 bases remained unmatched. Germline V gene data show CDR1 as MDHEN and CDR2 as SYDVKM. CDR3 residues: CASRDSHDMGRLNKETQYF. CDR3 DNA sequence: TGTGCCAGCCGGGACAGCCATGATATGGGGCGGCTTAACAAAGAGACCCAGTACTTC.

This clonotype was seen only once. The chain recombines TRBV20-1 with TRBJ2-1; no clear D. Trimming took 0 bases from V and 0 from J, leaving 12 bases between them. This CDR3 has 16 residues. Germline-derived CDR1 and CDR2 are DFQATT and SNEGSKA (reference sequence). As DNA, the CDR3 is TGCAGTGCTAGAGATCACGACGGAAGCTCCTACAATGAGCAGTTCTTC. Its protein is CSARDHDGSSYNEQFF.

This rearrangement joins TRBV4-1 to TRBJ1-2; tentative D call: TRBD1 (5 bases). V was pared by 3 bases and J by 7 bases, with 21 bases between. The CDR3 spans 16 residues. Germline V lookup: CDR1 MGHRA, CDR2 YSYEKL. The CDR3 sequence is CASSQSPHRRYSGYTF. CDR3 DNA sequence: TGCGCCAGCAGCCAGAGCCCCCACAGGAGGTATTCTGGCTACACCTTC.

The chain has TRBV14 and TRBJ2-7; possibly TRBD1 for D (7 bases). V lost 3 bases to trimming and J lost 10 bases, with 22 bases between them. The CDR3 totals 15 residues. Germline V gene data show CDR1 as SGHDN and CDR2 as FVKESK. The CDR3 loop is CASSQGGMGQTQQYF. The DNA for the CDR3 is TGTGCCAGCAGCCAGGGGGGAATGGGACAGACACAACAGTACTTC.

The chain links TRBV7-9 to TRBJ1-1; D might be TRBD1 (5 bases). V lost 5 bases to trimming and J lost 0 bases, with 13 bases between them. This CDR3 region has 15 residues. Germline-derived CDR1 and CDR2 are SEHNR and FQNEAQ (reference sequence). DNA for the CDR3: TGTGCCAGCAGCAGGGAGGGGCAAGTGAACACTGAAGCTTTCTTT. Amino acid sequence: CASSREGQVNTEAFF.

The rearrangement joins TRBV29-1 to TRBJ1-1, with D unclear. Germline V gene sequence: CDR1 SQVTM, CDR2 ANQGSEA. V lost 3 bases and J 8 bases, leaving 13 bases between the germline ends. This CDR3 is 12 amino acids long. The CDR3 DNA reads TGCAGCGTTGAGAGGAATACCCCCGAAGCTTTCTTT. This sequence encodes CSVERNTPEAFF.

This chain's CDR3 is CASSLAAANTEAFF. DNA of the CDR3: TGCGCCAGCAGCTTGGCCGCTGCGAACACTGAAGCTTTCTTT. This chain links TRBV5-1 with TRBJ1-1; unclear D gene. In germline, CDR1 is SGHRS, CDR2 YFSETQ. This CDR3 is built from 14 residues. V lost 0 bases, J lost 1 base, and 7 bases lay in between.